One sample yielded the 9 T cell receptor beta chains listed below, sequenced in a study of shared clonotypes between healthy human individuals. Measured with immunoSEQ multiplex PCR; TCRdb has only the in-frame clones, and not every one. The profile covers 1.4 million or so clones, with about 98.5% appearing a single time and roughly 0.35% taken by the ten largest. The sequenced sample consisted of naive CD4+ T cells sorted from blood. The subset denotes: CD45RA+ positively selected. These receptor sequences come from a man between 25 and 39 years old in good health.

This chain links TRBV15 with TRBJ1-4, with TRBD1 as a possible D gene (5 bases). CDR1 and CDR2 from the germline V gene are LNHNV and YYDKDF (reference sequence). The CDR3 contains 16 residues. The V and J ends lost 5 bases and 5 bases respectively, with 18 bases between them. CDR3 sequence reads: CATSRGRLSGNEKLFF. The CDR3 DNA follows: TGTGCCACCAGCCGGGGACGCCTTTCGGGAAATGAAAAACTGTTTTTT.

The chain uses TRBV29-1 and TRBJ1-1; D call uncertain. The CDR3 loop spans 14 amino acids. CDR1 SQVTM and CDR2 ANQGSEA come from the germline V gene. The V and J ends lost 1 base and 3 bases respectively, with 12 bases between them. Here the CDR3 reads CSVEVGTFHTEAFF. The CDR3 DNA reads TGCAGCGTTGAAGTCGGAACCTTCCACACTGAAGCTTTCTTT.

This clone was seen a single time. CDR3 nucleotides: TGCGCCAGCAGCACGCTAGCGGGAGGTCGGAATGAGCAGTTCTTC. Protein product: CASSTLAGGRNEQFF. The chain uses TRBV5-1 and TRBJ2-1; 11 nucleotides align to TRBD2. The CDR3 consists of 15 residues. V was pared by 4 bases and J by 7 bases, with 7 bases of the junction left unmatched. Germline lookup yields CDR1 SGHRS and CDR2 YFSETQ.

This sequence joins TRBV11-2 and TRBJ1-3; no firm D call. Germline V gene sequence: CDR1 SGHAT, CDR2 FQNNGV. The CDR3 is 14 residues long. The germline V and J ends were trimmed by 3 bases and 4 bases, with 10 bases remaining between them. In DNA, the CDR3 is TGTGCCAGCAGCTTTAGAGTTGGCGGAAACACCATATATTTT. Translating it yields CASSFRVGGNTIYF.

This clone was detected only once. This rearrangement joins TRBV10-2 to TRBJ2-7, with D tentatively TRBD2 (5 bases). The CDR3 sequence is 13 residues long. The V and J ends lost 6 bases and 4 bases respectively, with 13 bases between them. Germline V lookup: CDR1 WSHSY, CDR2 SAAADI. The CDR3: CASSPTSFYEQYF. The CDR3 nucleotides read TGCGCCAGCAGCCCCACTAGTTTTTACGAGCAGTACTTC.

The V gene is TRBV5-1, the J gene TRBJ2-3; 9 bases align to TRBD2. Germline lookup yields CDR1 SGHRS and CDR2 YFSETQ. CDR3 length equals 12 residues. After removal of 2 bases from V and 15 bases from J, the junction contained 7 bases not matched to a gene. CDR3 nucleotides: TGCGCCAGCAGCTTTGAAGGGGGACTAGCATATTTT. Amino acid sequence: CASSFEGGLAYF.

The CDR3 sequence: CASSSKNLQETQYF. Written as DNA, the CDR3 is TGTGCCAGCAGCTCGAAAAACCTACAAGAGACCCAGTACTTC. The V gene is TRBV5-4, the J gene TRBJ2-5; D is unclear. The CDR3 sequence is 14 residues long. Germline values: CDR1 SGHNT, CDR2 YYREEE (reference sequence). V lost 3 bases and J lost 2, with 11 bases in between.

This chain links TRBV28 with TRBJ2-7; D is perhaps TRBD1 (6 bases). This CDR3 is built from 14 residues. The V gene lost 3 bases and the J gene lost 9 bases, with 18 bases spanning the gap. Germline V gene sequence: CDR1 MDHEN, CDR2 SYDVKM. The CDR3 sequence is CASSFLTGQPGQYF. The CDR3 DNA is TGTGCCAGCAGTTTTTTGACCGGACAGCCAGGGCAGTACTTC.

The chain joins TRBV7-8 to TRBJ2-7; no clear D gene. Germline loops: CDR1 SGHVS, CDR2 FQNEAQ. The CDR3 contains 12 residues. V gave up 5 bases and J gave up 2 bases, with 7 bases separating them. CDR3 region: CASSQKAYEQYF. CDR3 bases: TGTGCCAGCAGCCAGAAGGCCTACGAGCAGTACTTC.